One T cell receptor (beta chain) is described in this entry. This entry belongs to a study of blood T cell repertoires in COVID-19. Background on the study: Material from acute and convalescent COVID-19 was sourced from the United States, Italy and Spain.

CDR1 is KGHDR, CDR2 SFDVKD, per germline. V shed 9 bases and J 0 bases; nucleotides not matched to a gene: 5. CDR3 length: 15 amino acids. Original analysis: Quantification of nucleated cells was approximated via reference gene primer amplification. The table came from immunoSEQ multiplex PCR; TCRdb's copy has only in-frame clones and leaves some out. The DNA was the basis for D and trimming; V, J and clone size are from that table. The sample includes about 140,000 clones, more than 65% of them seen just once. The chain links TRBV24-1 to TRBJ2-1, with 9 bases fitting TRBD1. This TCR was sampled from a man aged 55 to 70 with active or convalescent COVID-19. The sequencing sample was made of peripheral blood. The CDR3 nucleotides are TGTGCCACCGGGGCGACAGGGGGCTCCTACAATGAGCAGTTCTTC. Translated, it gives CATGATGGSYNEQFF.